This T cell receptor (beta chain) was sequenced during a study of CD8+ T cells in alopecia areata (dated by TCRdb to between 2018 and 2020). About the study as a whole: The study used high-throughput TCRbeta sequencing to examine T cell clonal expansion in alopecia areata, in both the C3H/HeJ mouse model and human patients. Scalp tissue and sorted CD4+ and CD8+ peripheral blood T cells from patchy and totalis/universalis alopecia areata patients and from healthy controls were covered by human TCRbeta sequencing. Clonality in the scalp was compared among normal scalp (n=4), patchy alopecia areata scalp (n=8), and alopecia totalis/universalis scalp (n=8). RNA came from the PAXgene miRNA kit for fixed scalp, the miRNeasy kit for PBMCs, and the RNeasy kit for mouse skin. immunoSEQ multiplex PCR using 35 Vbeta forward primers and 13 Jbeta reverse primers was used to amplify TCRbeta CDR3 regions. What the work shows at the level of the full study, not this receptor alone: Compared with mice, TCR sequences shared between patients were less clear, possibly partly because of HLA diversity across the patient population. Higher clonality and more expanded CD8+ clones were observed in lesional scalp than in normal scalp, particularly in alopecia totalis/universalis, a finding suggestive of antigenic drive. Unlike mouse skin, which is dominated by gammadelta T cells, normal human skin has resident alphabeta T cells that are also sequenced, and this complicates analysis of the scalp TCR repertoire.

The germline V gene sets CDR1 to MGHRA and CDR2 to YSYEKL. V is reduced by 4 bases and J by 1 base, leaving a spacing of 13 bases between them. Including the terminal cysteine and phenylalanine, the CDR3 comprises 15 residues. The only DNA kept is the CDR3, 45 bases in frame from the first base. Regarding this clone: Its cognate antigen has yet to be identified. No base quality values were provided; no much bigger clone lies one nucleotide off.

The library came from the immunoSEQ multiplex PCR assay. RNA was extracted from all samples and reverse transcribed into cDNA, which served as template for TCR sequencing. SuperScript III was used for first-strand cDNA synthesis, primed with a 2:1 mix of oligo-dT and random hexamers. A synthetic immune receptor repertoire was used to measure amplification bias, and any remaining bias was corrected computationally. The paper's data handling went like this. Raw reads were preprocessed for error removal, and CDR3 was defined according to IMGT conventions as running from the conserved cysteine to phenylalanine. Clonality was calculated as 1 minus Shannon entropy normalized by log2 of the number of productive unique TCRs. CD4 or CD8 identity of scalp clones was inferred by cross-referencing scalp TCRbeta sequences with sorted blood CD4 and CD8 repertoires. Sourced from immuneACCESS, this table was stored by TCRdb with only in-frame sequences that have V and J called. A share of the clones is absent; for the studies checked, an unresolved V gene accounts for under half, and the remainder has no known explanation. That table gives V, J and clone size, and the DNA gave D and trimming. In all, the sample holds 140,000 to 150,000 clones, and less than 65% of those were seen once. The ten top clones hold about 38% of the sample.

PBMCs were separated by density centrifugation and stained for CD3, CD4 and CD8, after which CD4+ and CD8+ T cells were sorted on a FACSAria. Scalp biopsies and blood samples were obtained from unaffected controls. The rearrangement combines TRBV4-1 with TRBJ1-1; TRBD1 could be the D gene, as 6 bases match. This sequence was found in a human donor in good health. Sequencing used CD8+ T cells sorted from blood. The nucleotides are TGCGCCAGCAGCCTTCTGTGGGACACGAACACTGAAGCTTTCTTT. The resulting protein is CASSLLWDTNTEAFF.